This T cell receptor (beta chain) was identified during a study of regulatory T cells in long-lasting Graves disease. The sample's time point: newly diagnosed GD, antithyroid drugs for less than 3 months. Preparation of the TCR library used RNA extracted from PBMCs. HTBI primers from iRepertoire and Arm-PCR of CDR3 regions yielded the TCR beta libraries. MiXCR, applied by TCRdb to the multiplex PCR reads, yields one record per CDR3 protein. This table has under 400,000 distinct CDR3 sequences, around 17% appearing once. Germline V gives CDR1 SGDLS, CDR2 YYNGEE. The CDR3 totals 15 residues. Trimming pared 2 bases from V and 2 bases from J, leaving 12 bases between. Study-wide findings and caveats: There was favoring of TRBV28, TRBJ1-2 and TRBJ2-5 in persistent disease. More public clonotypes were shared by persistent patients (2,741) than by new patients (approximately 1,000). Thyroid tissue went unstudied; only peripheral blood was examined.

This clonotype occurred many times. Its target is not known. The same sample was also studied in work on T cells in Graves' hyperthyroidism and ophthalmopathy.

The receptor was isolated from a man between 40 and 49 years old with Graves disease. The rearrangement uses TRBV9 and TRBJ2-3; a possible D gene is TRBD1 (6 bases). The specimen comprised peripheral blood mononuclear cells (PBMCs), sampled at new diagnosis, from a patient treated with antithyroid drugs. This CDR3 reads CASSVSRQATDTQYF. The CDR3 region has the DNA TGTGCCAGCAGCGTTTCGCGACAGGCCACAGATACGCAGTATTTT.